This T cell receptor (beta chain) originates from a study of T cell responses to AZD1222 COVID-19 vaccine. There are 16 residues in the CDR3. CDR1 and CDR2 from the germline V gene are SGHDT and YYEEEE. V lost 0 bases, J lost 2 bases, and 14 bases lay in between. This clone turned up a few times. Profiling relied on immunoSEQ multiplex PCR, and the TCRdb table lists in-frame clones only, not all of them. The data contain over 95,000 clones, 87% of them singletons. The gene calls are TRBV5-6 and TRBJ1-2; a possible D gene is TRBD1 (6 bases). Material: peripheral blood, obtained on day 0 of AZD1222 vaccination. This TCR was sampled from an adult in good health. CDR3 bases: TGTGCCAGCAGCTTGGGCCAGGGGCAGGGGAACTATGGCTACACCTTC. Amino acid sequence: CASSLGQGQGNYGYTF.